Given below is one TCR beta chain in context. Antigen unknown. Here the CDR3 omits its conserved ending phenylalanine or tryptophan, so a read error is the likely source. The sample is drawn from a study of molecular identifiers for immune sequencing clone quantification. TCRdb processed the PCR reads anew with MiXCR; each CDR3 protein has one entry. Found here are about 330,000 distinct CDR3 sequences, 24% of them singletons; the top ten hold about 0.74%. Study results and limitations: Clones exceeding 20 RNA copies carried over 97% of effector molecules but under 1% of naive-cell molecules.

Naive CD8 library inputs spanned 20,000 to 1,000,000 sorted cells and 10%, 30% or 50% RNA. Per germline, CDR1 SGHTA and CDR2 FQGNSA. There are 15 residues in the CDR3. With V trimmed by 4 bases and J by 4 bases, 4 bases remained unmatched. This sequence was found in a human donor in good health. Some libraries in this study had Jurkat cell RNA spiked in. The material sequenced was naive CD8+ T cells from blood, with Jurkat cell RNA spiked in. Subset denoted: FACS-sorted CD8+CD4-CCR7+CD45RA+ naive T cells. V and J are TRBV7-2 and TRBJ2-1, with 10 bases identical to TRBD1. CDR3 sequence reads: CASSSRDRGYNEQFI. The DNA of the CDR3 is TGTGCCAGCAGCTCCCGGGACAGGGGATACAATGAGCAGTTCATC.